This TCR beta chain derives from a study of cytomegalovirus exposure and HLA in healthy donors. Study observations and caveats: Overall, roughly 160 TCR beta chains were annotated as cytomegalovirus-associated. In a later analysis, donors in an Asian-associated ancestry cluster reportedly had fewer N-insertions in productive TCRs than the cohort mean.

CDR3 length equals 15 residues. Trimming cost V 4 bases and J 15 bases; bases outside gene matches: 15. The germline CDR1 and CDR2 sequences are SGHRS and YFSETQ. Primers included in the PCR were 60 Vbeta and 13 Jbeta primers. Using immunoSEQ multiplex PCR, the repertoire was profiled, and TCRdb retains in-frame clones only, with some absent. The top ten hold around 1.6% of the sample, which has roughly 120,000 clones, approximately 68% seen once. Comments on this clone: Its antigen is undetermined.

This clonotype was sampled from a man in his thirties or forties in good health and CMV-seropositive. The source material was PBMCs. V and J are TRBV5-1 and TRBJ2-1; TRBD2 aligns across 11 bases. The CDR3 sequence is CASSLSGRASSNPFF. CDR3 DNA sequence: TGCGCCAGCAGCCTTAGCGGGAGGGCCTCTTCGAATCCGTTCTTC. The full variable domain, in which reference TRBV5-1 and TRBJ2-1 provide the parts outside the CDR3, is KAGVTQTPRYLIKTRGQQVTLSCSPISGHRSVSWYQQTPGQGLQFLFEYFSETQRNKGNFPGRFSGRQFSNSRSEMNVSTLELGDSALYLCASSLSGRASSNPFFGPGTRLTVL.